The present T cell receptor beta chain was sequenced within a study of cytomegalovirus exposure and HLA in healthy donors. General study results and limits: Among TCR beta chains, those listed as cytomegalovirus-associated numbered around 160.

Germline assignment: CDR1 SGHRS and CDR2 YFSETQ. Trimming took 4 bases from V and 7 from J; bases not matched to a gene: 8. The CDR3 spans 14 residues. This clone was observed a handful of times. What it binds is not known. Assay used: immunoSEQ multiplex PCR; TCRdb lists only in-frame clones, some missing. Seen here are 150,000 to 200,000 clones, over 65% observed once, and the top ten hold roughly 7%. The receptor comes from a man younger than 30 in good health and CMV-seropositive. This rearrangement joins TRBV5-1 to TRBJ1-2; 9 nucleotides agree with TRBD1. The sample comprised PBMCs. CDR3 nucleotides: TGCGCCAGCAGCGAATTGACAGGGGGAGGTGGCTACACCTTC. Protein: CASSELTGGGGYTF.